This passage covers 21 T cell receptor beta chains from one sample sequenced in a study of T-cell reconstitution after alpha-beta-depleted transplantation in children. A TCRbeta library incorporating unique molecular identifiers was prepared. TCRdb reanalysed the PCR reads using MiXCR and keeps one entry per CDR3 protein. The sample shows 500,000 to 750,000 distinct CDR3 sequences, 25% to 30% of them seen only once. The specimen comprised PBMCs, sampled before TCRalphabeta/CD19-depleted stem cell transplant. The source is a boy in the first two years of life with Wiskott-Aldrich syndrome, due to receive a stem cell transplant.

CDR3 loop: CASSLWASGRGTGELFF. The CDR3, as DNA: TGTGCCAGCAGTTTATGGGCTAGCGGGAGAGGAACCGGGGAGCTGTTTTTT. V and J are TRBV27 and TRBJ2-2; 10 bases line up with TRBD2. Germline lookup yields CDR1 MNHEY and CDR2 SMNVEV (reference sequence). The CDR3 spans 17 residues. V lost 1 base to trimming and J lost 5 bases; unmatched junction nucleotides: 7.

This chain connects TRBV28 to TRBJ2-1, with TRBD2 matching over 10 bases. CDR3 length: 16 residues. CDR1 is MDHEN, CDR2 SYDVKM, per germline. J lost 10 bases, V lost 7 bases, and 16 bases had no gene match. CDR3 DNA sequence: TGTGCCAGCAACCAGCCTGGACTAGCGGAAGCAGGGGAGCAGTTCTTC. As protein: CASNQPGLAEAGEQFF.

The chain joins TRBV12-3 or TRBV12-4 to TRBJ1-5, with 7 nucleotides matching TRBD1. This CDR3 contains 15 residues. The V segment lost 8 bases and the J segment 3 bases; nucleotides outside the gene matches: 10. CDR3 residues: CASSETGIINQPQHF. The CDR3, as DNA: TGTGCCAGCTCGGAGACAGGGATCATCAATCAGCCCCAGCATTTT.

The CDR3 is CSARDRGVGANVLTF. CDR3 nucleotide sequence: TGCAGTGCTAGAGATAGAGGGGTCGGGGCCAACGTCCTGACTTTC. The J gene is TRBJ2-6, the V gene TRBV20-1, with D possibly called TRBD1 or TRBD2 (5 bases each). CDR3 size: 15 residues. In germline, CDR1 is DFQATT, CDR2 SNEGSKA (reference sequence). V lost 0 bases to trimming and J lost 4 bases, with 10 bases between them.

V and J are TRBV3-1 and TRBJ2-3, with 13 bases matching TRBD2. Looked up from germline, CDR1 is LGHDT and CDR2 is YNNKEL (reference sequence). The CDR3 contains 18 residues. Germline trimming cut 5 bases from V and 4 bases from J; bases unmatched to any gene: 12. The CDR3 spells CASSKPGLAGDEADTQYF. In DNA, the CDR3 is TGTGCCAGCAGCAAACCCGGACTAGCGGGAGATGAGGCAGATACGCAGTATTTT.

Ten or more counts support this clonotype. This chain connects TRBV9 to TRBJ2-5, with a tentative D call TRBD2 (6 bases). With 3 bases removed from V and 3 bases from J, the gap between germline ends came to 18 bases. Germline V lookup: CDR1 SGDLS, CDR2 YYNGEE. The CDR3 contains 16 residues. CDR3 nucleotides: TGTGCCAGCAGCGAGGGAGGACTGGGGACGGAAGAGACCCAGTACTTC. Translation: CASSEGGLGTEETQYF.

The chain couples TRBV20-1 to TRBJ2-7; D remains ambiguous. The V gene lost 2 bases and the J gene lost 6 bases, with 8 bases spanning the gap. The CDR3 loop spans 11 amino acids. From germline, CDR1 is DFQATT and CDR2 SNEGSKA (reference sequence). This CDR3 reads CSARLVGEQYF. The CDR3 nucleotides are TGCAGTGCTAGACTAGTAGGCGAGCAGTACTTC.

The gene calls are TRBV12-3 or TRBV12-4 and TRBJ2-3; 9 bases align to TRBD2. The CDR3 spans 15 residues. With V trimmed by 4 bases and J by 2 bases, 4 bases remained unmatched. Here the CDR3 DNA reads TGTGCCAGCAGTTCGCCTAGCGGGATCACAGATACGCAGTATTTT. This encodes CASSSPSGITDTQYF.

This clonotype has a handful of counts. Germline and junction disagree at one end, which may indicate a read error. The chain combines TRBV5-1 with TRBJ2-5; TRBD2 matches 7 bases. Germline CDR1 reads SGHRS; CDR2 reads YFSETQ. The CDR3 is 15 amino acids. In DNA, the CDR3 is TGTGCCAGCAGCTTAGTGGCTAGCGGCCAAGAGACCCAGTACTTC. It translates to CASSLVASGQETQYF.

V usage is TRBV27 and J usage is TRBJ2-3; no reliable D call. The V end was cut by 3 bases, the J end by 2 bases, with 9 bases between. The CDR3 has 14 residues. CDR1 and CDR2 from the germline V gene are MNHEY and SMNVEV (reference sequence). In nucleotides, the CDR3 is TGTGCCAGCAGTTTCTTCCCCTACACAGATACGCAGTATTTT. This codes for CASSFFPYTDTQYF.

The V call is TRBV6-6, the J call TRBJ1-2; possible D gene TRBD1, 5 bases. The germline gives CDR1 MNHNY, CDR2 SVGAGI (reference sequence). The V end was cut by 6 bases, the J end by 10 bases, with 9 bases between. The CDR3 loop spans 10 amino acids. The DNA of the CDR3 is TGTGCCAGCAGCAGACAGACCTACACCTTC. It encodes CASSRQTYTF.

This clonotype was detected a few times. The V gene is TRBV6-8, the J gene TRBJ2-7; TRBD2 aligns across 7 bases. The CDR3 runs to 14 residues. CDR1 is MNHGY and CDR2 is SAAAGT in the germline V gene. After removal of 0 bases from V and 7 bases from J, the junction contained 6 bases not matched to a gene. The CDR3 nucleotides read TGTGCCAGCAGTTACTCGATTGCGGGAGAAGAGCAGTACTTC. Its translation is CASSYSIAGEEQYF.

The CDR3 bases are TGCGCCAGCAGCTTCCGGACTAACACAGATACGCAGTATTTT. This gives the protein CASSFRTNTDTQYF. The V gene is TRBV5-1, the J gene TRBJ2-3, with TRBD2 as a possible D gene (6 bases). V lost 2 bases, J lost 2 bases, and 9 bases lay in between. The length of the CDR3 is 14 residues. Germline CDR1 is SGHRS and CDR2 is YFSETQ.

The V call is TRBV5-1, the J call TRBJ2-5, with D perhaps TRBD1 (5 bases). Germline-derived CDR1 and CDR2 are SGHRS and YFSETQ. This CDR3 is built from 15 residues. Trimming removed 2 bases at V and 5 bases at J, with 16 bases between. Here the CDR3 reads CASSFQPGKWETQYF. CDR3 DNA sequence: TGCGCCAGCAGCTTTCAGCCAGGGAAGTGGGAGACCCAGTACTTC.

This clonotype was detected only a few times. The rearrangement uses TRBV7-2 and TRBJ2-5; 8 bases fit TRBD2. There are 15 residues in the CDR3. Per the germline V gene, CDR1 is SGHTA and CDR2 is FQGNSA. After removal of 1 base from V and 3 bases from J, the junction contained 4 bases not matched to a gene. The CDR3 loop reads CASSLGLAGKETQYF. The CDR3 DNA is TGTGCCAGCAGCTTAGGGCTAGCGGGCAAAGAGACCCAGTACTTC. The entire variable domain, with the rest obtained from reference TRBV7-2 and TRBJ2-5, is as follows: GAGVSQSPSNKVTEKGKDVELRCDPISGHTALYWYRQSLGQGLEFLIYFQGNSAPDKSGLPSDRFSAERTGGSVSTLTIQRTQQEDSAVYLCASSLGLAGKETQYFGPGTRLLVL.

This CDR3 is CASSLDFVVEQFF. Written as DNA, the CDR3 is TGCGCCAGCAGCTTGGATTTCGTCGTTGAGCAGTTCTTC. V usage is TRBV5-1 and J usage is TRBJ2-1; no firm D call. The V end was cut by 0 bases, the J end by 9 bases, with 10 bases between. Germline-derived CDR1 and CDR2 are SGHRS and YFSETQ. The CDR3 is 13 residues long.

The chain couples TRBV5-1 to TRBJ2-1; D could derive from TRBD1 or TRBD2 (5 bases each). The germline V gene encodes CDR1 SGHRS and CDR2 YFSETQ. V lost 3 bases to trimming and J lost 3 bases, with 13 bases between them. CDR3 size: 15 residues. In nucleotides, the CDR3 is TGCGCCAGCAGCTCACCGTGGGGGATCTACAATGAGCAGTTCTTC. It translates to CASSSPWGIYNEQFF.

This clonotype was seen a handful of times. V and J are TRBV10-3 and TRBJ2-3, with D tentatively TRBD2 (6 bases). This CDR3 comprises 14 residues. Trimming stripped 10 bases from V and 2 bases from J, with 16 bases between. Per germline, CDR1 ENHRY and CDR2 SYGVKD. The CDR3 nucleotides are TGTGCCACCGGGGCCGGGAGTTCCACAGATACGCAGTATTTT. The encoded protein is CATGAGSSTDTQYF.

The CDR3 nucleotides read TGTGCCAGCAGTTACTCCGGCCTAGCGGTTGACAATGAGCAGTTCTTC. It encodes CASSYSGLAVDNEQFF. The chain is built from TRBV6-5 and TRBJ2-1, with 7 bases matching TRBD2. Germline V lookup: CDR1 MNHEY, CDR2 SVGAGI. J gave up 5 bases and V 0 bases, and 7 bases lay outside the gene matches. The CDR3 length is 16 residues.

This CDR3 reads CASSSIGPTSSPLHF. The CDR3 region has the DNA TGCGCCAGCAGCTCCATTGGCCCTACCAGTTCACCCCTCCACTTT. V is TRBV5-1 and J is TRBJ1-6, with D unresolved. Trimming took off 3 bases at V and 9 bases at J, with 16 bases between the two ends. Germline values: CDR1 SGHRS, CDR2 YFSETQ. The CDR3 contains 15 residues.

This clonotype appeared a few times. The CDR3 loop reads CASRGLAIDTDTQYF. In DNA, the CDR3 is TGTGCCAGCAGGGGACTTGCGATAGACACAGATACGCAGTATTTT. This chain links TRBV28 with TRBJ2-3; weak D call: TRBD2 (6 bases). Germline V gene data show CDR1 as MDHEN and CDR2 as SYDVKM. This CDR3 contains 15 residues. The ends were cut back, 6 bases at V and 2 bases at J, with 15 bases in the middle.